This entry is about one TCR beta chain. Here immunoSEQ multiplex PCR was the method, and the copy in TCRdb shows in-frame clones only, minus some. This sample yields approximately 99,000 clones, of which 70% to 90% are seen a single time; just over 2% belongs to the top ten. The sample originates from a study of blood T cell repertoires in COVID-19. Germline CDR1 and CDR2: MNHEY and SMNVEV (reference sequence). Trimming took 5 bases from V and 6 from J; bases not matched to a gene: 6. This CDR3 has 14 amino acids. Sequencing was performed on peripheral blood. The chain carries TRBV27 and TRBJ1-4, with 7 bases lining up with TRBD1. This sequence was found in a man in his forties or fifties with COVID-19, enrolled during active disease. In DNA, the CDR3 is TGTGCCAGCAGTACAACCGGGACAGATGAAAAACTGTTTTTT. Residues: CASSTTGTDEKLFF.